The 19 T cell receptor beta chains given below trace back to one sample, sequenced in a study of cytomegalovirus exposure and HLA in healthy donors (dated by TCRdb to about 2017). The receptor library was made with the immunoSEQ multiplex PCR assay. TCRdb holds this immuneACCESS table with in-frame rearrangements only. Some clones are missing; in checked studies, unresolved V genes explain under half, and the rest has no known cause. The sample data list hundreds of thousands of clones, and about nine tenths of these were observed just once. The biggest ten clones account for roughly 0.83% of the sample. The sample comprised PBMCs. The receptors here all came from a woman between 18 and 29 years old in good health and CMV-seronegative.

This chain joins TRBV4-1 and TRBJ2-3, with D maybe TRBD2 (7 bases). Germline-derived CDR1 and CDR2 are MGHRA and YSYEKL. Trimming cost V 0 bases and J 4 bases, with 11 bases left between them. This CDR3 region has 15 residues. CDR3 sequence reads: CASSQDGRGPDTQYF. DNA of the CDR3: TGCGCCAGCAGCCAAGATGGGCGGGGGCCAGATACGCAGTATTTT.

The rearrangement links TRBV28 to TRBJ1-5, with unresolved D. Germline lookup yields CDR1 MDHEN and CDR2 SYDVKM. The CDR3 totals 12 residues. V lost 5 bases and J 9 bases, leaving 11 bases between the germline ends. The CDR3 region is CASSLPNWPQHF. The CDR3 coding sequence is TGTGCCAGCAGTCTCCCTAATTGGCCCCAGCATTTT.

This clone was found once. The chain employs TRBV27 and TRBJ1-4, with 9 bases lining up with TRBD1. Germline CDR1 is MNHEY and CDR2 is SMNVEV (reference sequence). The CDR3 spans 15 residues. V dropped 0 bases and J dropped 8; count of bases not matched to a gene: 4. The CDR3 protein is CASSLSGQGFEKLFF. The CDR3 coding sequence is TGTGCCAGCAGTTTATCGGGACAGGGATTCGAAAAACTGTTTTTT.

The genes are TRBV27 and TRBJ2-7; D gene unclear. The germline V gene has CDR1 MNHEY and CDR2 SMNVEV (reference sequence). The CDR3 sequence is 15 residues long. Between the trimmed V and J ends, which lost 6 bases and 3 bases, there was a span of 18 bases. The CDR3 sequence is CASRTFYRQRYEQYF. The CDR3 nucleotides are TGTGCCAGCAGAACCTTCTATCGGCAGCGCTACGAGCAGTACTTC.

This chain uses TRBV14 with TRBJ2-7, with a weak D call TRBD1 (5 bases). V lost 3 bases and J 8 bases, leaving 11 bases between the germline ends. The CDR3 contains 12 residues. Germline V gives CDR1 SGHDN, CDR2 FVKESK. The CDR3 spells CASSHTTAQQYF. DNA for the CDR3: TGTGCCAGCAGCCACACGACAGCTCAGCAGTACTTC.

The chain couples TRBV11-2 to TRBJ2-7; 7 bases match TRBD2. From germline, CDR1 is SGHAT and CDR2 FQNNGV. The CDR3 sequence is 16 residues long. V shed 5 bases, J shed 1 base, and the junction held 11 bases outside the gene matches. The CDR3 spells CASSRQGGGGSYEQYF. The CDR3 DNA follows: TGTGCCAGCAGCCGTCAAGGTGGGGGGGGTTCCTACGAGCAGTACTTC. The full variable domain, in which reference TRBV11-2 and TRBJ2-7 provide the parts outside the CDR3, is EAGVAQSPRYKIIEKRQSVAFWCNPISGHATLYWYQQILGQGPKLLIQFQNNGVVDDSQLPKDRFSAERLKGVDSTLKIQPAKLEDSAVYLCASSRQGGGGSYEQYFGPGTRLTVT.

The rearrangement joins TRBV6-5 to TRBJ1-1; D might be TRBD1 (5 bases). Germline loops: CDR1 MNHEY, CDR2 SVGAGI. The CDR3 runs to 13 residues. The V end lost 8 bases, the J end lost 4 bases, and 14 bases lay between the germline ends. CDR3 region: CASHSGVSTEAFF. DNA of the CDR3: TGTGCCAGCCATTCGGGGGTAAGCACTGAAGCTTTCTTT.

For the CDR3, the DNA is TGTGCCAGTAGGCGATCCGTAGTTAGCGGGGGGCCAGGGGCCTACGAGCAGTACTTC. Residues: CASRRSVVSGGPGAYEQYF. The rearrangement joins TRBV19 to TRBJ2-7, with 10 bases that match TRBD2. The CDR3 runs to 19 residues. V was pared by 6 bases and J by 2 bases, with 19 bases of the junction left unmatched. Germline CDR1 is LNHDA and CDR2 is SQIVND (reference sequence). The full variable domain, completed using reference TRBV19 and TRBJ2-7, is DGGITQSPKYLFRKEGQNVTLSCEQNLNHDAMYWYRQDPGQGLRLIYYSQIVNDFQKGDIAEGYSVSREKKESFPLTVTSAQKNPTAFYLCASRRSVVSGGPGAYEQYFGPGTRLTVT.

V is TRBV15 and J is TRBJ2-1; 9 bases align to TRBD2. This CDR3 is 15 amino acids long. CDR1 is LNHNV, CDR2 YYDKDF, per germline (reference sequence). After removal of 4 bases from V and 3 bases from J, the junction contained 4 bases not matched to a gene. The CDR3: CATSTETSGYNEQFF. For the CDR3, the DNA is TGTGCCACCAGCACAGAGACTAGCGGCTACAATGAGCAGTTCTTC.

This chain uses TRBV25-1 with TRBJ2-1; 10 bases line up with TRBD2. V lost 5 bases to trimming and J lost 8 bases; unmatched junction nucleotides: 12. The CDR3 contains 16 residues. The germline V gene has CDR1 MGHDK and CDR2 SYGVNS. The CDR3, as DNA: TGTGCCAGCAGTCCTTCGGCTAGCGGGAGTATCGATGAGCAGTTCTTC. Translation: CASSPSASGSIDEQFF.

The chain couples TRBV28 to TRBJ1-2; D not resolved. Germline CDR1 is MDHEN and CDR2 is SYDVKM. There are 13 residues in the CDR3. The V and J ends lost 7 bases and 0 bases respectively, with 9 bases between them. The CDR3 DNA is TGTGCCAGCACCCCGAGAGCTAACTATGGCTACACCTTC. Residues: CASTPRANYGYTF.

The V call is TRBV2, the J call TRBJ2-2, with 15 bases fitting TRBD2. Per the germline V gene, CDR1 is SNHLY and CDR2 is FYNNEI. The CDR3 contains 18 residues. Trimming removed 6 bases from V and 5 bases from J; junction bases left unmatched: 10. CDR3 region: CASRRTSGRALGTGELFF. CDR3 DNA: TGTGCCAGCAGGAGGACTAGCGGGAGGGCCTTGGGGACCGGGGAGCTGTTTTTT.

The gene calls are TRBV5-1 and TRBJ2-1; D is possibly TRBD1 (6 bases). This CDR3 contains 17 residues. The V gene lost 0 bases and the J gene lost 2 bases, with 15 bases spanning the gap. Germline lookup yields CDR1 SGHRS and CDR2 YFSETQ. This chain's CDR3 is CASSLAGTLKTYNEQFF. CDR3 sequence (DNA): TGCGCCAGCAGCTTGGCCGGGACACTAAAAACCTACAATGAGCAGTTCTTC. Using reference TRBV5-1 and TRBJ2-1 for the parts outside the CDR3, the full variable domain is KAGVTQTPRYLIKTRGQQVTLSCSPISGHRSVSWYQQTPGQGLQFLFEYFSETQRNKGNFPGRFSGRQFSNSRSEMNVSTLELGDSALYLCASSLAGTLKTYNEQFFGPGTRLTVL.

The V call is TRBV2, the J call TRBJ1-3; TRBD1 aligns across 8 bases. Trimming removed 2 bases from V and 0 bases from J; junction bases left unmatched: 9. The CDR3 runs 18 residues. The germline CDR1 and CDR2 sequences are SNHLY and FYNNEI. CDR3 region: CASSELRGTGLSGNTIYF. The CDR3 nucleotides are TGTGCCAGCAGTGAATTAAGAGGGACAGGCCTCTCTGGAAACACCATATATTTT.

The V and J genes are TRBV6-1 and TRBJ1-5; 7 bases are shared with TRBD1. V gave up 3 bases and J gave up 0 bases; unmatched junction bases: 11. From germline, CDR1 is MNHNS and CDR2 SASEGT. The CDR3 has 18 amino acids. The CDR3 region has the DNA TGTGCCAGCAGTGACCCGGGACAGCCAATGTATAGCAATCAGCCCCAGCATTTT. Translation: CASSDPGQPMYSNQPQHF.

The V gene is TRBV29-1, the J gene TRBJ2-1; TRBD2 aligns across 8 bases. The CDR3 covers 16 residues. Germline-derived CDR1 and CDR2 are SQVTM and ANQGSEA. V lost 3 bases and J lost 3; bases outside the gene matches: 10. CDR3 DNA: TGCAGCGTTGATGCCTTAGCGGGGTCCGACTACAATGAGCAGTTCTTC. This codes for CSVDALAGSDYNEQFF.

This rearrangement joins TRBV19 to TRBJ2-1; D not resolved. This CDR3 has 13 amino acids. V lost 0 bases and J lost 9, with 9 bases in between. Germline CDR1 is LNHDA and CDR2 is SQIVND (reference sequence). Here the CDR3 DNA reads TGTGCCAGTAGTATAGAAACCGGTCCTGAGCAGTTCTTC. Its protein is CASSIETGPEQFF.

The table lists this clone with a count of one. The V gene is TRBV5-1, the J gene TRBJ1-5; D unresolved. Germline-derived CDR1 and CDR2 are SGHRS and YFSETQ. Trimming shortened V by 2 bases and J by 6 bases, and 6 bases separated the two germline ends. CDR3 size: 12 residues. This chain's CDR3 is CASSLYGQPQHF. In DNA, the CDR3 is TGCGCCAGCAGCTTATACGGTCAGCCCCAGCATTTT.

The chain employs TRBV7-9 and TRBJ1-1; D is uncertain. The germline V gene has CDR1 SEHNR and CDR2 FQNEAQ (reference sequence). The CDR3 covers 14 residues. With 1 base removed from V and 7 bases from J, the gap between germline ends came to 13 bases. The CDR3 DNA reads as TGTGCCAGCAGCTTAGATGGCCTGGCGGTTGAAGCTTTCTTT. Protein: CASSLDGLAVEAFF. Variable domain in full (rest from reference TRBV7-9 and TRBJ1-1): DTGVSQNPRHKITKRGQNVTFRCDPISEHNRLYWYRQTLGQGPEFLTYFQNEAQLEKSRLLSDRFSAERPKGSFSTLEIQRTEQGDSAMYLCASSLDGLAVEAFFGQGTRLTVV.